This TCR beta chain originates from a study of cytotoxic CD8 clonotypes in ibrutinib-treated CLL. In the study overall: After median approximately 74 months, roughly 15 stayed in remission, approximately twelve progressed; responses approximately 24 partial, 2 complete. The taking of response samples occurred after a median approximately twelve months of treatment, with a range of 6 to 36.

The germline V gene has CDR1 SGHTA and CDR2 FQGNSA. V dropped 5 bases and J dropped 4; count of bases not matched to a gene: 18. The CDR3 sequence is 19 residues long. Using immunoSEQ multiplex PCR, the repertoire was profiled, and TCRdb retains in-frame clones only, with some absent. The table has approximately 45,000 clones, 65% to 70% seen once; the top ten hold under 25%. General study results and limits: Shared public clonotypes were rare, and on treatment they either got smaller or stayed the same.

Worth noting for this clone: Its antigen is undetermined.

The sample here was PBMCs, taken after 24 months of ibrutinib treatment. This TCR was recovered from a human donor with chronic lymphocytic leukemia. The chain employs TRBV7-2 and TRBJ1-5; 9 positions agree with TRBD1. CDR3 DNA: TGTGCCAGCAGCCTGGTGGCCGGGACAGGGTCCTTAGGGAATCAGCCCCAGCATTTT. Translated, it gives CASSLVAGTGSLGNQPQHF. Looking up the rest from reference TRBV7-2 and TRBJ1-5 gives the full variable domain: GAGVSQSPSNKVTEKGKDVELRCDPISGHTALYWYRQSLGQGLEFLIYFQGNSAPDKSGLPSDRFSAERTGGSVSTLTIQRTQQEDSAVYLCASSLVAGTGSLGNQPQHFGDGTRLSIL.